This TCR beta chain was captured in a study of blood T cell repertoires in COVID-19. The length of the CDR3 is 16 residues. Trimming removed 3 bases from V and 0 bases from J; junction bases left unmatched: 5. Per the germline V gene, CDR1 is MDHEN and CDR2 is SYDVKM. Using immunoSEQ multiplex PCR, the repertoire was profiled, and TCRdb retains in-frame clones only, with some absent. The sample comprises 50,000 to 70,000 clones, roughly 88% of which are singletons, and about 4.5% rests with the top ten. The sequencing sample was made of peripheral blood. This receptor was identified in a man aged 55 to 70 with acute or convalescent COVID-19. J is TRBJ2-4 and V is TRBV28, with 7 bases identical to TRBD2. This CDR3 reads CASSLGGTLAKNIQYF. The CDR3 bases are TGTGCCAGCAGTTTGGGAGGGACTTTAGCCAAAAACATTCAGTACTTC. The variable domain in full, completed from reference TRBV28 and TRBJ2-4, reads DVKVTQSSRYLVKRTGEKVFLECVQDMDHENMFWYRQDPGLGLRLIYFSYDVKMKEKGDIPEGYSVSREKKERFSLILESASTNQTSMYLCASSLGGTLAKNIQYFGAGTRLSVL.